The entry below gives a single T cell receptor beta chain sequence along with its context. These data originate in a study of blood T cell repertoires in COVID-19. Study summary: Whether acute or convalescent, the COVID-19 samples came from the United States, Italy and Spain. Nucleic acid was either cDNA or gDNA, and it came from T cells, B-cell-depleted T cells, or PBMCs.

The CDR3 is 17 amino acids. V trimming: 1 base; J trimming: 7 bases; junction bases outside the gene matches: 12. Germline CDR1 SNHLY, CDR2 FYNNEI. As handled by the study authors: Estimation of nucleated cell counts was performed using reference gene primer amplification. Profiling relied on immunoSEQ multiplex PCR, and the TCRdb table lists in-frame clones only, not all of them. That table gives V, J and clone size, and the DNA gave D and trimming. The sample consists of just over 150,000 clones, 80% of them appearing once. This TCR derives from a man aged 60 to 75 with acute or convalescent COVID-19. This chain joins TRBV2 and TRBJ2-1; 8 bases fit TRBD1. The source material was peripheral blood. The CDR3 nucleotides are TGTGCCAGCAGTGAAGGTTTCCCCAGGGGGCTTTTGAATGAGCAGTTCTTC. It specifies CASSEGFPRGLLNEQFF.